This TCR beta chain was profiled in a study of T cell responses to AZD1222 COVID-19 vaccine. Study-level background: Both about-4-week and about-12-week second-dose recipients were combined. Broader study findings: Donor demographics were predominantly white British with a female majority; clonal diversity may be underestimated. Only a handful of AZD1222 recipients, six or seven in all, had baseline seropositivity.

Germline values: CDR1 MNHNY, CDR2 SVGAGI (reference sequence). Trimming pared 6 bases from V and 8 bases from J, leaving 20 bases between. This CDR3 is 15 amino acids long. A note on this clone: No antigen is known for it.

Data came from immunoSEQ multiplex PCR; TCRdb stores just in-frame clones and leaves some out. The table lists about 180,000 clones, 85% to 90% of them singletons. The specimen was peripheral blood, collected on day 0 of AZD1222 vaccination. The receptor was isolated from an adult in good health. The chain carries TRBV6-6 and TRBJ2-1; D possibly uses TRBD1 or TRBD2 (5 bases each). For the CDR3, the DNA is TGTGCCAGCAGACCTCCGGGACCCCCAATGGATGAGCAGTTCTTC. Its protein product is CASRPPGPPMDEQFF.